This TCR beta chain was identified during a study of shared clonotypes between healthy human individuals. Overall study context: Ranging from 18 to 49 in age, donors were a couple of women and a few men. General study results and limits: Naive subsets typically showed greater estimated richness than memory subsets. Between a few donors, naive CD4 clonotypes were shared at a level of around 5.2%.

V was pared by 6 bases and J by 2 bases, with 3 bases of the junction left unmatched. Germline V gene data show CDR1 as SNHLY and CDR2 as FYNNEI. The CDR3 has 14 residues. Concerning this clone: Antigen: not known.

Data came from immunoSEQ multiplex PCR; TCRdb stores just in-frame clones and leaves some out. This sample has 2.5 million or so clones; just over 90% occur once, and the top ten carry roughly 0.15%. Every one of the donors was a Caucasian adult that lived in Nashville, Tennessee. This receptor was taken from a man between 18 and 35 years old in good health. J is TRBJ2-3 and V is TRBV2, with 9 bases lining up with TRBD1. Material for sequencing was naive CD4+ T cells sorted from blood. As to subset: CD45RA+ positively selected. As DNA, the CDR3 is TGTGCCAGCAGCTGGACAGGGGCCACAGATACGCAGTATTTT. It translates to CASSWTGATDTQYF.